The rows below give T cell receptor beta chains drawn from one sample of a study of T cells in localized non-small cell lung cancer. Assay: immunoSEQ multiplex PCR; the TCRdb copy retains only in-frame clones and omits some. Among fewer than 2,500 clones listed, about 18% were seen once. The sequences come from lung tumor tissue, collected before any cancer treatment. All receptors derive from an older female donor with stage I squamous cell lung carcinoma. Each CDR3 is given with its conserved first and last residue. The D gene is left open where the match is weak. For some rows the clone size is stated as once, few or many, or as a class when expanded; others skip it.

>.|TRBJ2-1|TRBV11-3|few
TGTGCCAGCAGCTTATTACCGGGCCACAATGAGCAGTTCTTC
CASSLLPGHNEQFF
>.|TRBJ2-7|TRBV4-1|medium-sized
TGCGCCAGCAGCCAAGATTTCGATTGGGGAGGGGGTATATACGAGCAGTACTTC
CASSQDFDWGGGIYEQYF
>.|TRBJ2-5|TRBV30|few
TGTGCCTGGAGCCCGGGGGCAGTTCAAGAGACCCAGTACTTC
CAWSPGAVQETQYF
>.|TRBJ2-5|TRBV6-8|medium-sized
TGTGCCAGCAGTTATGGCCGTGCTGAGACCCAGTACTTC
CASSYGRAETQYF
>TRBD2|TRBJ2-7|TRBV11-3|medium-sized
TGTGCCAGCAGCTTGGCGGGAGGGCCTTACGAGCAGTACTTC
CASSLAGGPYEQYF
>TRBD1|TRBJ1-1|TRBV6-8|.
TGTGCCAGCATCCGGGACAGAGAAGGCACTGAAGCTTTCTTT
CASIRDREGTEAFF
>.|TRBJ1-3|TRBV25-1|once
TGTGCCAGCAGACAGCACTCTGGAAACACCATATATTTT
CASRQHSGNTIYF
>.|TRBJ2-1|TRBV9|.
TGTGCCAGCAGCGGAAGTCTTCTGGACCACTCCTACAATGAGCAGTTCTTC
CASSGSLLDHSYNEQFF
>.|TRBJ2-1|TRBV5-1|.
TGCGCCAGCCGGATCGAGAGGAATAAAGATGAGCAGTTCTTC
CASRIERNKDEQFF
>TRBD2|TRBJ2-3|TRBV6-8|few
TGTGCCAGCAGTTACTCGAGGCTAGCGGGTCTAGGGACAGATACGCAGTATTTT
CASSYSRLAGLGTDTQYF
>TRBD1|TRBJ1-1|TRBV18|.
TGTGCCAGCTCACCGGGGACAGGTTCGGGTAAAACTGAAGCTTTCTTT
CASSPGTGSGKTEAFF
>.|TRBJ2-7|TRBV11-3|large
TGTGCCAGCAGCCTGGGGGCCTCTGGGTCCTACGAGCAGTACTTC
CASSLGASGSYEQYF
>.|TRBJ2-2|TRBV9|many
TGTGCCAGCAGCTTAGAAACCGGGGAGCTGTTTTTT
CASSLETGELFF
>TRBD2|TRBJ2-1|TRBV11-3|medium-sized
TGTGCCAGCAGCCCGGGACTAGCGGGAGGGGATGAGCAGTTCTTC
CASSPGLAGGDEQFF
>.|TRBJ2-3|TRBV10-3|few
TGTGCCATCAGTGAGTCGTGGACAGAGACAGATACGCAGTATTTT
CAISESWTETDTQYF
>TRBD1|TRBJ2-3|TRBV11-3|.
TGTGCCAGCAGCGGTCCGGGACAGAGGGCAGATACGCAGTATTTT
CASSGPGQRADTQYF
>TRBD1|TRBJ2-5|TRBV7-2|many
TGTGCCAGCAGCGGTACAGGGGGGGAGACCCAGTACTTC
CASSGTGGETQYF
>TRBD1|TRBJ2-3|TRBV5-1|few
TGCGCCAGCCGCAGGGGGAGTGACCCAGATACGCAGTATTTT
CASRRGSDPDTQYF
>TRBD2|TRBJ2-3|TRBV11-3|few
TGTGCCAGCAGCGGTCGGACTAGCGGGAGGTCAGATACGCAGTATTTT
CASSGRTSGRSDTQYF
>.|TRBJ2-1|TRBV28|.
TGTGCCAGCAGTGCGATCCGGGACATTACTGAGCAGTTCTTC
CASSAIRDITEQFF
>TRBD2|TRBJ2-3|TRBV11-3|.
TGTGCCAGCAGTGATAGCGGGAGGAAAGATACGCAGTATTTT
CASSDSGRKDTQYF
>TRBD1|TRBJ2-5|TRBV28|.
TGTGCCAGCAGTCCCGGACAGGGGCGTTTGCAAGGGGAGACCCAGTACTTC
CASSPGQGRLQGETQYF
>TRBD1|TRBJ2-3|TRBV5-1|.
TGCGCCAGCAGCTTGAGGGGGCCGGGAACAGATACGCAGTATTTT
CASSLRGPGTDTQYF
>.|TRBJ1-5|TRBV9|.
TGTGCCAGCAGTGAGTGGGATAGCAATCAGCCCCAGCATTTT
CASSEWDSNQPQHF
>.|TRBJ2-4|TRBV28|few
TGTGCCAGCACTCCGAGGGGGTGGGGAAACATTCAGTACTTC
CASTPRGWGNIQYF
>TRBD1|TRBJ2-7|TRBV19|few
TGTGCCAGTAGTATTTTCGGACCGGACAGGGGGGCCTACGAGCAGTACTTC
CASSIFGPDRGAYEQYF
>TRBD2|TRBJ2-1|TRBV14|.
TGTGCCAGCAGCCAAGAGGTGAATGCGGGACTAGCGGGAGTAAGGCAGTTCTTC
CASSQEVNAGLAGVRQFF
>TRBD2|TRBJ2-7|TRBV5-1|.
TGCGCCAGCAGCCCCTTGACGGGACTAGCGGGAGGGGCCCTATACGAGCAGTACTTC
CASSPLTGLAGGALYEQYF
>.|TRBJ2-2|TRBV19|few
TGTGCCAGCGGTGGGCAGGGCTCGAACGGGGAGCTGTTTTTT
CASGGQGSNGELFF
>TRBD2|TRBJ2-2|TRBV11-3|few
TGTGCCAGCCGGACTAGCGGCGCCACCGGGGAGCTGTTTTTT
CASRTSGATGELFF
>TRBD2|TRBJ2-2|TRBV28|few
TGTGCCAGCAGTTTCCCCTTGGAGACTAGCGGGAGGGGGAACACCGGGGAGCTGTTTTTT
CASSFPLETSGRGNTGELFF
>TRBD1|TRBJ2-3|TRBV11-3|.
TGTGCCAGCAGCCAGAACAGGGGGCGAGATACGCAGTATTTT
CASSQNRGRDTQYF
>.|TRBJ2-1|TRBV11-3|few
TGTGCCAGCAGCGGGTCAGCAGGGAGCTCCTACAATGAGCAGTTCTTC
CASSGSAGSSYNEQFF
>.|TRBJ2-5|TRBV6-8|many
TGTGCCAGCAGCTCCACTTACCTAATACTGATGGAGACCCAGTACTTC
CASSSTYLILMETQYF
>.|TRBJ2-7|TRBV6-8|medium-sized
TGTGCCATCAGTCCCGTGGGCGGCGCCTACGAGCAGTACTTC
CAISPVGGAYEQYF
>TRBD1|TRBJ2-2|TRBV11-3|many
TGTGCCAGCAGCCTTTGGGGACAGGGGCCCGGGGAGCTGTTTTTT
CASSLWGQGPGELFF
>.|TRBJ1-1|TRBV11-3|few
TGTGCCAGCAGCTTAGACGGGGGGAACACTGAAGCTTTCTTT
CASSLDGGNTEAFF
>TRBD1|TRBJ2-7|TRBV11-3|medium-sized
TGTGCCAGCAGCTTACCGGGACAGGGAGCGTGGGAGCAGTACTTC
CASSLPGQGAWEQYF
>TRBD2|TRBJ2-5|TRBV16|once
TGTGCCAGCAGCCCCCCTAGCGGAACCAAAGAGACCCAGTACTTC
CASSPPSGTKETQYF
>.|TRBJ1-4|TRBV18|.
TGTGCCAGCTCACCTGGACTGAATGAAAAACTGTTTTTT
CASSPGLNEKLFF
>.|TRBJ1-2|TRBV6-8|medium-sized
TGTGCCAGCAGCGTGGTCCGGGACTATGGCTACACCTTC
CASSVVRDYGYTF
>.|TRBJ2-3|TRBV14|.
TGTGCCAGCAGCCAACTAGGCACAGATACGCAGTATTTT
CASSQLGTDTQYF
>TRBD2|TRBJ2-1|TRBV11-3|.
TGTGCCAGCAGCCAAGTTGGGACTAGCGGTGGCAATGAGCAGTTCTTC
CASSQVGTSGGNEQFF
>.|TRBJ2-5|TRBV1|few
TGCGCCAGCAGCCAAGAGCAGCGGGCAGAGACCCAGTACTTC
CASSQEQRAETQYF
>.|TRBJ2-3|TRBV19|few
TGTGCCAGTAGTTTAGCAGGGGCTAGCACAGATACGCAGTATTTT
CASSLAGASTDTQYF
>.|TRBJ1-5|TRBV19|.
TGTGCCAGTAGTATCGTTCTAGGGGGGAACCAGCCCCAGCATTTT
CASSIVLGGNQPQHF
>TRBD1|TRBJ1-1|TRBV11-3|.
TGTGCCAGCAGCTGGGGACAGACATCACTGACGAACACTGAAGCTTTCTTT
CASSWGQTSLTNTEAFF
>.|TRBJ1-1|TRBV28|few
TGTGCCAGCAGTTTCCAGGGAATGAACACTGAAGCTTTCTTT
CASSFQGMNTEAFF
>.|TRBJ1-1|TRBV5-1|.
TGCGCCAGCAGCTTGGACGGCATGAACACTGAAGCTTTCTTT
CASSLDGMNTEAFF
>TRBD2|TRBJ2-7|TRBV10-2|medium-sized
TGCGCCAGCAGTGACCAGGGACTAGCGGGAGGGTCCTACGAGCAGTACTTC
CASSDQGLAGGSYEQYF
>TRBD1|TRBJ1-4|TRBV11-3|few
TGTGCCAGCGCCATGGACAGGGGGCGGGGTGAAAAACTGTTTTTT
CASAMDRGRGEKLFF
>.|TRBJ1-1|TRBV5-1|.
TGCGCCAGCAGCTTGACTGACAGGTCGAACACTGAAGCTTTCTTT
CASSLTDRSNTEAFF
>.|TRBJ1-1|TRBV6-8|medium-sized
TGTGCCATCGGGGGGGGGAACACTGAAGCTTTCTTT
CAIGGGNTEAFF
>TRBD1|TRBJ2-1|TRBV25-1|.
TGTGCCAGCAGTGCATCAGGGGGAACTCTTGTTGAGCAGTTCTTC
CASSASGGTLVEQFF
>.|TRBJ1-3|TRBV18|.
TGTGCCAGCTCACCACCTCTGGTTAGCTCTGGAAACACCATATATTTT
CASSPPLVSSGNTIYF